These 32 T cell receptor beta chains share one sample of origin, sequenced in a study of beta chain features in type 1 diabetes. TCRB transcripts that were expressed got sequenced, as all of the isolated RNA had been reverse transcribed. The protocol was immunoSEQ multiplex PCR, while the TCRdb copy is restricted to in-frame clones and leaves out a portion. The sample records under 450,000 clones, approximately 13% being singletons. Material for sequencing was naive CD4+ T cells from blood. Source of these receptors: a young man in good health.

The chain employs TRBV18 and TRBJ2-7; D is unclear. From germline, CDR1 is KGHSH and CDR2 LQKENI. The CDR3 length is 15 residues. The V and J ends lost 3 bases and 5 bases respectively, with 17 bases between them. CDR3 region: CASSPILGMGDEQYF. As DNA, the CDR3 is TGTGCCAGCTCACCTATATTAGGAATGGGTGACGAGCAGTACTTC.

This clone showed up just a few times. The chain has TRBV5-1 and TRBJ2-3, with D possibly called TRBD1 or TRBD2 (6 bases each). V gave up 0 bases and J gave up 9 bases, with 14 bases separating them. The CDR3 sequence is 14 residues long. Germline CDR1 SGHRS, CDR2 YFSETQ. CDR3 nucleotides: TGCGCCAGCAGCTTGGACAGGGAGGTTTTGACGCAGTATTTT. Amino acid sequence: CASSLDREVLTQYF.

A few counts support this clone. This chain uses TRBV15 with TRBJ2-1; D not resolved. CDR1 and CDR2 (germline): LNHNV, YYDKDF (reference sequence). V was clipped by 1 base and J by 3 bases, with 4 bases between them. CDR3 length: 13 residues. The CDR3 DNA reads as TGTGCCACCAGCAGAGTGGGCTACAATGAGCAGTTCTTC. It specifies CATSRVGYNEQFF.

This clone has a handful of counts. The rearrangement uses TRBV30 and TRBJ1-2; weak D call: TRBD1 (5 bases). CDR3 length equals 13 residues. Between the trimmed V and J ends, which lost 3 bases and 4 bases, there was a span of 12 bases. Germline assignment: CDR1 GTSNPN and CDR2 SVGIG (reference sequence). The CDR3 region has the DNA TGTGCCTGGAGCCAGGGACTACCCTATGGCTACACCTTC. As protein: CAWSQGLPYGYTF.

This rearrangement joins TRBV4-1 to TRBJ2-3, with TRBD2 matching over 11 bases. V gave up 0 bases and J gave up 1 base; unmatched junction bases: 9. The germline V gene has CDR1 MGHRA and CDR2 YSYEKL. This CDR3 region has 19 residues. CDR3 nucleotide sequence: TGCGCCAGCAGCCAAGAGGCGCTAGCGGGAGGTCTTGGCACAGATACGCAGTATTTT. Its protein is CASSQEALAGGLGTDTQYF.

The chain employs TRBV4-3 and TRBJ2-2; the match to TRBD2 covers 9 bases. CDR3 length equals 15 residues. The germline V gene encodes CDR1 LGHNA and CDR2 YSLEER. With 3 bases clipped from V and 8 bases from J, the junction kept 7 bases outside the gene matches. The CDR3 coding sequence is TGCGCCAGCAGCCATCGGACTAGCGACATTGGGGAGCTGTTTTTT. Its protein product is CASSHRTSDIGELFF.

V gene TRBV2 combines with J gene TRBJ2-3; 7 nucleotides align to TRBD2. There are 15 residues in the CDR3. Germline V gene sequence: CDR1 SNHLY, CDR2 FYNNEI. J was trimmed by 3 bases and V by 6 bases; bases with no gene match: 9. This CDR3 reads CASRALAGVTDTQYF. CDR3 nucleotides: TGTGCCAGCAGAGCTTTGGCGGGAGTAACAGATACGCAGTATTTT.

The table lists this clone with a few counts. This chain joins TRBV6-5 and TRBJ2-5; the D is unclear. The CDR3 has 16 residues. Germline CDR1 reads MNHEY; CDR2 reads SVGAGI. Trimming took 0 bases from V and 5 from J, leaving 16 bases between them. The CDR3 loop reads CASSYSGVTFSETQYF. As DNA, the CDR3 is TGTGCCAGCAGTTACTCGGGTGTCACCTTTTCCGAGACCCAGTACTTC.

The chain combines TRBV10-2 with TRBJ2-3, with TRBD2 matching over 8 bases. V was pared by 6 bases and J by 4 bases, with 9 bases of the junction left unmatched. There are 15 residues in the CDR3. CDR1 is WSHSY and CDR2 is SAAADI in the germline V gene. The CDR3 bases are TGCGCCAGCAGGCTGGTGGCGGGGGGCCCAGATACGCAGTATTTT. It specifies CASRLVAGGPDTQYF.

The rearrangement links TRBV5-1 to TRBJ2-5; D unresolved. The CDR3 runs to 13 residues. The ends were cut back, 2 bases at V and 3 bases at J, with 8 bases in the middle. Germline CDR1 is SGHRS and CDR2 is YFSETQ. The CDR3 nucleotides are TGCGCCAGCAGCTTAGCGATGGAAGAGACCCAGTACTTC. Translating it yields CASSLAMEETQYF.

The chain links TRBV27 to TRBJ1-1; D ambiguous. V was trimmed by 3 bases and J by 7 bases, leaving 12 bases between them. The CDR3 consists of 13 residues. Germline CDR1 reads MNHEY; CDR2 reads SMNVEV (reference sequence). The CDR3 sequence: CASSFAGKGEAFF. CDR3 bases: TGTGCCAGCAGTTTCGCGGGAAAAGGTGAAGCTTTCTTT.

DNA of the CDR3: TGTGCCAGCAGCTTAGGCGTCGAGGTTTTCTCGGGGGAGCAGTACTTC. Translating gives CASSLGVEVFSGEQYF. This chain uses TRBV7-8 with TRBJ2-7; TRBD2 might be the D (5 bases). CDR3 length: 16 amino acids. Between the trimmed V and J ends, which lost 1 base and 7 bases, there was a span of 20 bases. The germline gives CDR1 SGHVS, CDR2 FQNEAQ.

This clone was detected only a few times. This chain uses TRBV19 with TRBJ2-4, with 8 positions matching TRBD2. V gave up 9 bases and J gave up 3 bases; unmatched junction bases: 7. The CDR3 is made up of 14 amino acids. Germline V lookup: CDR1 LNHDA, CDR2 SQIVND (reference sequence). The DNA of the CDR3 is TGTGCCAGCCCCCGGGGGGGCCACAAAAACATTCAGTACTTC. This gives the protein CASPRGGHKNIQYF.

The sample holds a few counts of this clone. The junction does not match germline at one end; this may be a read error. J is TRBJ2-7 and V is TRBV14, with D unresolved. Germline V gene data show CDR1 as SGHDN and CDR2 as FVKESK. The CDR3 spans 12 residues. The CDR3 nucleotides read TGTGCCAGCAGCCAAGCCTCCCACGAGCAGTACTTC. It translates to CASSQASHEQYF.

V is TRBV28 and J is TRBJ2-3; D is possibly TRBD2 (5 bases). The length of the CDR3 is 16 residues. Germline loops: CDR1 MDHEN, CDR2 SYDVKM. Trimming removed 3 bases from V and 0 bases from J, with 13 bases in between. The CDR3 sequence is CASSFPPGRSTDTQYF. CDR3 DNA: TGTGCCAGCAGTTTCCCCCCTGGGAGAAGCACAGATACGCAGTATTTT.

With regard to this clone: Other nucleotide sequences from this sample produce the same CDR3. The chain links TRBV7-2 to TRBJ2-3; D ambiguous. The CDR3 loop spans 15 amino acids. From germline, CDR1 is SGHTA and CDR2 FQGNSA. Trimming removed 0 bases from V and 2 bases from J, with 9 bases in between. The CDR3 DNA reads as TGTGCCAGCAGCTTAGCCGGAGCACACACAGATACGCAGTATTTT. The encoded protein is CASSLAGAHTDTQYF.

There are a few counts of this clone. This chain uses TRBV29-1 with TRBJ2-3; unclear D gene. Germline CDR1 and CDR2: SQVTM and ANQGSEA. The V gene lost 4 bases and the J gene lost 2 bases, with 10 bases spanning the gap. The CDR3 consists of 13 residues. The CDR3, as DNA: TGCAGCGTTGGTAGGCAGCACACAGATACGCAGTATTTT. The encoded protein is CSVGRQHTDTQYF.

The rearrangement links TRBV4-3 to TRBJ2-1; TRBD1 is a possible D gene (5 bases). V dropped 2 bases and J dropped 4 bases, with 9 bases sitting between them. The CDR3 runs to 14 residues. Germline V gene data show CDR1 as LGHNA and CDR2 as YSLEER. This CDR3 reads CASSQRTGYNEQFF. The CDR3 region has the DNA TGCGCCAGCAGCCAAAGAACAGGTTACAATGAGCAGTTCTTC.

CDR3 in DNA: TGCGCCAGCAGCTTAGGAGAAGGGGAGCTGTTTTTT. This sequence encodes CASSLGEGELFF. The chain uses TRBV5-1 and TRBJ2-2; D is undetermined. CDR3 size: 12 residues. Per germline, CDR1 SGHRS and CDR2 YFSETQ. The V end was cut by 2 bases, the J end by 8 bases, with 7 bases between.

The chain couples TRBV15 to TRBJ1-2, with no clear D. With 1 base removed from V and 10 bases from J, the gap between germline ends came to 16 bases. The CDR3 sequence is 14 residues long. Germline CDR1 reads LNHNV; CDR2 reads YYDKDF (reference sequence). The CDR3 sequence is CATSRVQLASDYTF. DNA of the CDR3: TGTGCCACCAGCAGAGTACAGCTAGCCAGTGACTACACCTTC.

The chain combines TRBV7-2 with TRBJ2-5; 8 bases are a match to TRBD2. The CDR3 totals 15 residues. In germline, CDR1 is SGHTA, CDR2 FQGNSA. V dropped 3 bases and J dropped 1; count of bases not matched to a gene: 4. CDR3 in amino acids: CASSLTGTSQETQYF. The CDR3 DNA is TGTGCCAGCAGCTTGACCGGGACTAGCCAAGAGACCCAGTACTTC.

This clone turned up a few times. The CDR3: CASSVAGAYNEQFF. In DNA form, the CDR3 reads TGTGCCAGCAGCGTAGCGGGGGCCTACAATGAGCAGTTCTTC. This rearrangement joins TRBV5-6 to TRBJ2-1, with 9 bases identical to TRBD2. In germline, CDR1 is SGHDT, CDR2 YYEEEE. This CDR3 is built from 14 residues. Trimming took 4 bases from V and 2 from J; bases not matched to a gene: 1.

This sequence joins TRBV7-2 and TRBJ2-1; D gene ambiguous. Per the germline V gene, CDR1 is SGHTA and CDR2 is FQGNSA. V was shortened by 2 bases and J by 10 bases, with 9 bases between the two germline ends. The CDR3 covers 12 residues. DNA of the CDR3: TGTGCCAGCAGCTTAAGGCCAACCGAGCAGTTCTTC. Amino acids: CASSLRPTEQFF.

The V gene is TRBV5-6, the J gene TRBJ2-1, with 9 positions matching TRBD1. Germline V gene lookup returns CDR1 SGHDT and CDR2 YYEEEE. This CDR3 has 15 amino acids. V shed 4 bases and J 1 base; nucleotides not matched to a gene: 3. CDR3: CASSTGQGSYNEQFF. DNA of the CDR3: TGTGCCAGCAGCACGGGACAGGGATCCTACAATGAGCAGTTCTTC.

Concerning this clone itself: The same CDR3 arises from other DNA sequences in this sample as well. The chain joins TRBV7-2 to TRBJ2-1; no reliable D call. Trimming removed 1 base at V and 4 bases at J, with 5 bases between. The CDR3 is 13 amino acids. The germline V gene has CDR1 SGHTA and CDR2 FQGNSA. CDR3 region: CASSLERYNEQFF. Written as DNA, the CDR3 is TGTGCCAGCAGCTTAGAAAGATACAATGAGCAGTTCTTC.

In its sample, this clone was seen a few times. V usage is TRBV2 and J usage is TRBJ2-1, with TRBD1 as a possible D gene (6 bases). The CDR3 sequence is 14 residues long. In germline, CDR1 is SNHLY, CDR2 FYNNEI. V lost 3 bases, J lost 1 base, and 7 bases lay in between. The CDR3 reads CASSEGASYNEQFF. In DNA form, the CDR3 reads TGTGCCAGCAGTGAGGGGGCGTCCTACAATGAGCAGTTCTTC.

The V call is TRBV4-1, the J call TRBJ1-4; D is undetermined. Per germline, CDR1 MGHRA and CDR2 YSYEKL. Trimming cost V 0 bases and J 6 bases, with 5 bases left between them. There are 13 residues in the CDR3. The CDR3 sequence is CASSQEIHEKLFF. DNA of the CDR3: TGCGCCAGCAGCCAAGAGATCCATGAAAAACTGTTTTTT.

In its sample, this clone was seen a few times. Additional DNA sequences in this sample encode the identical CDR3. This rearrangement joins TRBV30 to TRBJ1-2, with 11 bases aligning to TRBD1. From germline, CDR1 is GTSNPN and CDR2 SVGIG (reference sequence). Trimming at V came to 5 bases and at J to 2 bases, leaving 4 bases not matched to a gene. The CDR3 is made up of 14 amino acids. Written as DNA, the CDR3 is TGTGCCTGGCGCGGACAGGGGGCCAACTATGGCTACACCTTC. Its translation is CAWRGQGANYGYTF.

This clone turned up a few times. It may be a read error: a sequence one base away is much more abundant. Distinct nucleotide sequences in the sample also encode this CDR3. J is TRBJ2-3 and V is TRBV7-9; D is ambiguous. Germline CDR1 is SEHNR and CDR2 is FQNEAQ (reference sequence). This CDR3 region has 11 residues. V gave up 3 bases and J gave up 5 bases, with 3 bases separating them. The CDR3 nucleotides read TGTGCCAGCAGCTTCGGAGATACGCAGTATTTT. Residues: CASSFGDTQYF.

This chain uses TRBV7-2 with TRBJ2-3, with D unresolved. V lost 5 bases and J 2 bases, leaving 14 bases between the germline ends. This CDR3 has 15 amino acids. Germline CDR1 is SGHTA and CDR2 is FQGNSA. CDR3 nucleotides: TGTGCCAGCAGCCCGTCGGGTGTGATCACAGATACGCAGTATTTT. Its translation is CASSPSGVITDTQYF.

V and J are TRBV2 and TRBJ2-2; D remains ambiguous. Germline assignment: CDR1 SNHLY and CDR2 FYNNEI. V was pared by 5 bases and J by 5 bases, with 15 bases between. This CDR3 has 15 residues. The CDR3 nucleotides are TGTGCCAGCAGTACGACCCCGGTCGGGACCGGGGAGCTGTTTTTT. Translating gives CASSTTPVGTGELFF.

In this sample, this clone turned up a few times. V is TRBV7-3 and J is TRBJ2-7, with 9 bases aligning to TRBD2. Germline V gene sequence: CDR1 SGHTA, CDR2 FQGTGA. Trimming at V came to 4 bases and at J to 0 bases, leaving 4 bases not matched to a gene. This CDR3 spans 15 amino acids. CDR3 nucleotide sequence: TGTGCCAGCAGCTCGAGCGGGGGGACCTCCTACGAGCAGTACGTC. This gives the protein CASSSSGGTSYEQYV.